The T cell receptor beta chain under discussion was sequenced for a study of Graves' ophthalmopathy and Graves' hyperthyroidism. Beta-chain TCR CDR3 regions were amplified from RNA transcripts. HTBI-primed RT-PCR formed the first round, and a multiplex PCR formed the second. One entry per CDR3 protein, called by TCRdb with MiXCR from the multiplex PCR reads. The sample consists of roughly 400,000 distinct CDR3 sequences, approximately 15% of them appearing once. This clonotype was counted at least ten times. The CDR3 loop spans 18 amino acids. CDR1 is DFQATT, CDR2 SNEGSKA, per germline (reference sequence). V was pared by 0 bases and J by 5 bases, with 17 bases of the junction left unmatched.

Sequenced sample: peripheral blood. The chain recombines TRBV20-1 with TRBJ2-7; 9 bases map to TRBD2. The origin of this receptor is a woman aged 18-29 years with stable Graves' hyperthyroidism. CDR3 coding DNA: TGCAGTGCTAGAGATGGGTCAAGCGGGGGGTTTCCGTCCGACGAGCAGTACTTC. Protein product: CSARDGSSGGFPSDEQYF.